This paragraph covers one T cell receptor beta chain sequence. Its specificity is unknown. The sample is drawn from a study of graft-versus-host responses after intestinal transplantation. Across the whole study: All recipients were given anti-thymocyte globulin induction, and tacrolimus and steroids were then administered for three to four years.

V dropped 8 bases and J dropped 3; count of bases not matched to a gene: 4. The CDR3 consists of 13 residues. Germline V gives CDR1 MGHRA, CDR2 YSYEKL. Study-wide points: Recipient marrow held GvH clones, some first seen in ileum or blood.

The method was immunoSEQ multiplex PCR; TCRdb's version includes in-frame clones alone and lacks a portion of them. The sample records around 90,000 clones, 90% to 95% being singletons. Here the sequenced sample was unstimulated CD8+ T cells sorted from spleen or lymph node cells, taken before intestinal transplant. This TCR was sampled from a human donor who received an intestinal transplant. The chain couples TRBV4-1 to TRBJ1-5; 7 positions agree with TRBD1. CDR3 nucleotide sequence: TGCGCCAGCGGGGGACAGCTCAATCAGCCCCAGCATTTT. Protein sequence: CASGGQLNQPQHF.